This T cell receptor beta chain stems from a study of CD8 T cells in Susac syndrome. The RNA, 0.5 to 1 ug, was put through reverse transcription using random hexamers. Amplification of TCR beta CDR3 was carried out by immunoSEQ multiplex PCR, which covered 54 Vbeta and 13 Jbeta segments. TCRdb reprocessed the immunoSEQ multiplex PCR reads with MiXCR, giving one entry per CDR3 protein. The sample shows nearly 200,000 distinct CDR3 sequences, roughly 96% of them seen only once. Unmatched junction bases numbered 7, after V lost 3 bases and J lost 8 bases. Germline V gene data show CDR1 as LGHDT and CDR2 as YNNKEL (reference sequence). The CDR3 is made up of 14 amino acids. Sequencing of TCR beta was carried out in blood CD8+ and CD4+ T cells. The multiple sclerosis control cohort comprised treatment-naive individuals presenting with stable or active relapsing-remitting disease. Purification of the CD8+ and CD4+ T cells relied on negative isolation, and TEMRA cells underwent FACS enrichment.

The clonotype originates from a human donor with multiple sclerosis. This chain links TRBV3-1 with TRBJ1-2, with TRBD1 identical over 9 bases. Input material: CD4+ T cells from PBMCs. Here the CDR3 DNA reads TGTGCCAGCAGCCAGAGGGACAGGGATGGAGGCTACACCTTC. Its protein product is CASSQRDRDGGYTF.